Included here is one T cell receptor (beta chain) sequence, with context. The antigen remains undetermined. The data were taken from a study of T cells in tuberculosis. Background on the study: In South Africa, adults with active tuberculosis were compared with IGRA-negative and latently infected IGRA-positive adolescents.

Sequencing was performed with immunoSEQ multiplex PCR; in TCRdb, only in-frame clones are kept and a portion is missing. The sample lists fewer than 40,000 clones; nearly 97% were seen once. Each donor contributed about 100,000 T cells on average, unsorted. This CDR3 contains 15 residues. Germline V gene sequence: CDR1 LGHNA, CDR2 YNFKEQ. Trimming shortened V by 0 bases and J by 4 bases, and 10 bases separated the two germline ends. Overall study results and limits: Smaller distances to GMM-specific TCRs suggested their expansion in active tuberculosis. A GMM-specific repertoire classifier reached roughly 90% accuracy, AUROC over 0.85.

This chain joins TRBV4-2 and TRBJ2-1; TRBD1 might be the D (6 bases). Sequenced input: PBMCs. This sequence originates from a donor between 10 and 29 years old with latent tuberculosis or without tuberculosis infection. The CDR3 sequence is CASSQDQGSYNEQFF. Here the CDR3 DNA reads TGTGCCAGCAGCCAAGACCAGGGGTCATACAATGAGCAGTTCTTC.